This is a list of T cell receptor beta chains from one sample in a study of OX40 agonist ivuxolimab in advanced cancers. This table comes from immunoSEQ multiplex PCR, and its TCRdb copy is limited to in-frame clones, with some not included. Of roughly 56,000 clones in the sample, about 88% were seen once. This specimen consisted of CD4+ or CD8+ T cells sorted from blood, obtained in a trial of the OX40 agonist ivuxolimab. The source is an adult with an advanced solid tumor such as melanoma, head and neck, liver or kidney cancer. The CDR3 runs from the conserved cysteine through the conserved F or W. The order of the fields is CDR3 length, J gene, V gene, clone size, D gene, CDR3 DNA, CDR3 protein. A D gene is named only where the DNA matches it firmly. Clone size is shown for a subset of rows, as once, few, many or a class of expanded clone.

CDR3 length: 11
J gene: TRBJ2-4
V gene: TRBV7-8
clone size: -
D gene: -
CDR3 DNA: TGTGCCAGCAGCTTTTCCCGCATTCAGTACTTC
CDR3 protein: CASSFSRIQYF

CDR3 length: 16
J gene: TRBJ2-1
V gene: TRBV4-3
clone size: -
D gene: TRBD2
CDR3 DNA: TGCGCCAGCAGCCAAGGGGTAGCGGGAGGGCCGAATGAGCAGTTCTTC
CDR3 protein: CASSQGVAGGPNEQFF

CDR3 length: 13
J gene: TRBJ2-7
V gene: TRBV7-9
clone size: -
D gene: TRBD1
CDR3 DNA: TGTGCCAGCAGCTCCGGGACAGGCTACGAGCAGTACTTC
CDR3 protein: CASSSGTGYEQYF

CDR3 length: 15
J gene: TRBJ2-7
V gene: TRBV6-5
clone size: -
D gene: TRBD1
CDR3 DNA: TGTGCCAGCAGTTACTCGATGGGACAGCTCTACGAGCAGTACTTC
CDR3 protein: CASSYSMGQLYEQYF

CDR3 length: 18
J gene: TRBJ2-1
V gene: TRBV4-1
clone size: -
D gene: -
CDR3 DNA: TGCGCCAGCAGCCAAATAGACATGGGCCATAGTTCCTACAATGAGCAGTTCTTC
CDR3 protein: CASSQIDMGHSSYNEQFF

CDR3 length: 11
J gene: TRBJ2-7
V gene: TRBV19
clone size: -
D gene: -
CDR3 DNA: TGTGCCAGTAGTTCGCCGGGCGAGCAGTACTTC
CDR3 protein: CASSSPGEQYF

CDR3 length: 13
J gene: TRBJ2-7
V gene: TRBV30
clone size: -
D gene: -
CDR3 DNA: TGTGCCTGGAGTGTAGGGTTTCGCGACGAGCAGTACTTC
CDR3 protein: CAWSVGFRDEQYF

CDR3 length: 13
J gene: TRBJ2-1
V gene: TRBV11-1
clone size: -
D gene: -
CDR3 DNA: TGTGCCAGCAGTGCGAGCTCCTACAATGAGCAGTTCTTC
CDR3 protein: CASSASSYNEQFF

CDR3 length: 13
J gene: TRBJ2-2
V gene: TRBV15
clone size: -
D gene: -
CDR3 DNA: TGTGCCACCAGAGGGGCAGGGACCGGGGAGCTGTTTTTT
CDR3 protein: CATRGAGTGELFF

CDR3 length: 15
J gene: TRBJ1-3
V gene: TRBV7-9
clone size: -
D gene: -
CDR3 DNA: TGTGCCAGCAGCTCGGAAGTAACCTCTGGAAACACCATATATTTT
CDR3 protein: CASSSEVTSGNTIYF

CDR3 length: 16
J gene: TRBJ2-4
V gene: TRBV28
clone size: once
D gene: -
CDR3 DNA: TGTGCCAGCGAAGATACACCGGTCGGGGCCAAAAACATTCAGTACTTC
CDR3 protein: CASEDTPVGAKNIQYF

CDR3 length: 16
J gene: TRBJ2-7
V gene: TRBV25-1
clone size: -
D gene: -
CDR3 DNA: TGTGCCAGCAGTGAATTTAGTCCTAAAGGAGGCTACGAGCAGTACTTC
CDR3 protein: CASSEFSPKGGYEQYF

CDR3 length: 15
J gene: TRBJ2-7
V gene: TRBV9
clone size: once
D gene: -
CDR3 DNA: TGTGCCAGCAGCGTAGACCGGGAAGGGTCCTACGAGCAGTACTTC
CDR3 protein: CASSVDREGSYEQYF

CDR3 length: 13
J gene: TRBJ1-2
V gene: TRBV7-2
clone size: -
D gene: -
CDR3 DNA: TGTGCCAGCAGCTCCACGAACAACTATGGCTACACCTTC
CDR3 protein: CASSSTNNYGYTF

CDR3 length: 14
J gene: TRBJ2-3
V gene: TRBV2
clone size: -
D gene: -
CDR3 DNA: TGTGCCAGCTCTGGGGGCCCTAGCACAGATACGCAGTATTTT
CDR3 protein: CASSGGPSTDTQYF

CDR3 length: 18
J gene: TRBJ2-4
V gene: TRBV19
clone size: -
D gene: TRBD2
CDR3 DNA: TGTGCCAGTAGTTCCTACTCCGCTAGCGGGAGGGCCGGGGACATTCAGTACTTC
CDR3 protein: CASSSYSASGRAGDIQYF

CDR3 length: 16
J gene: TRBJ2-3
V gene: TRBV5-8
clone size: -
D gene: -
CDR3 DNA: TGTGCCAGCAGCATCCGTGGGGAGCTCAGCACAGATACGCAGTATTTT
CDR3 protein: CASSIRGELSTDTQYF

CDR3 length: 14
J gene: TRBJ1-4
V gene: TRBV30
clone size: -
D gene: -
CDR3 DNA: TGTGCCTTCAGTAATGGGGGGGGACGGGGAAAACTGTTTTTT
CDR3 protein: CAFSNGGGRGKLFF

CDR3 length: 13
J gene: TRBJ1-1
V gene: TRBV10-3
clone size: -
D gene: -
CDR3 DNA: TGTGCCATCAGTGAGCCCAGGGTCACTGAAGCTTTCTTT
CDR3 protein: CAISEPRVTEAFF

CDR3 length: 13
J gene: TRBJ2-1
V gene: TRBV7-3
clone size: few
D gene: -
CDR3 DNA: TGTGCCAGCAGCTTATTCTCGAACAATGAGCAGTTCTTC
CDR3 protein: CASSLFSNNEQFF

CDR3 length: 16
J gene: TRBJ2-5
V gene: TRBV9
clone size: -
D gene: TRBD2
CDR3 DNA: TGTGCCAGCAGCTACGAGGGACTAGCGGGAGGAGAGACCCAGTACTTC
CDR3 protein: CASSYEGLAGGETQYF

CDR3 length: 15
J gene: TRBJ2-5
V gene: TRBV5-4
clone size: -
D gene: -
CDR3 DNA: TGTGCCAGCAGCTTGGATACAGGGTCGGGAGAGACCCAGTACTTC
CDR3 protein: CASSLDTGSGETQYF

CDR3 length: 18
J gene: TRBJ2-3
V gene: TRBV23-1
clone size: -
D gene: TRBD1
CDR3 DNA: TGCGCCAGCAGTCAATCTATCAGGACAGGGGCGGGGACAGATACGCAGTATTTT
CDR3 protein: CASSQSIRTGAGTDTQYF

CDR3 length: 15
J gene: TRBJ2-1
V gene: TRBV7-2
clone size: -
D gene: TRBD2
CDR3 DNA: TGTGCCAGCAGCCAGGGACTAGCGGGAGCCAGTGAGCAGTTCTTC
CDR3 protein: CASSQGLAGASEQFF

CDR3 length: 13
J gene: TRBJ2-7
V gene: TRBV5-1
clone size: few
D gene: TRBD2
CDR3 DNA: TGCGCCAGCAGCTTGTGGCGGGAGTACGAGCAGTACTTC
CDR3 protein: CASSLWREYEQYF

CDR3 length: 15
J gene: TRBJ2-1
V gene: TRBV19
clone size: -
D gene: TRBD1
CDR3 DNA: TGTGCCAGTAGTATAGTGACAGGGGGCAGAGATGAGCAGTTCTTC
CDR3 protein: CASSIVTGGRDEQFF

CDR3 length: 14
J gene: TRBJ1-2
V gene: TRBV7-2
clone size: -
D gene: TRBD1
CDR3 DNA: TGTGCCAGCAGCGATACAGGGGGCGGCTATGGCTACACCTTC
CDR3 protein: CASSDTGGGYGYTF

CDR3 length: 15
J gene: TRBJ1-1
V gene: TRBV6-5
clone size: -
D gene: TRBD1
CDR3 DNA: TGTGCCAGCAGTCCCCGACAGGGGTCCCCTGTCGAAGCTTTCTTT
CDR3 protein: CASSPRQGSPVEAFF

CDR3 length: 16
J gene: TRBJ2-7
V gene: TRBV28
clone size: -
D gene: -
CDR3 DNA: TGTGCCAGCAGTTTAGGGGACTCTCACCGTCCCTACGAGCAGTACTTC
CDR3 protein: CASSLGDSHRPYEQYF

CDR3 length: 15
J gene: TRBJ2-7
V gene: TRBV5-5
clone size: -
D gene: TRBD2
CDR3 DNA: TGTGCCAGCAGCCCGGGGACTAGCGGGGGTAACGAGCAGTACTTC
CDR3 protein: CASSPGTSGGNEQYF

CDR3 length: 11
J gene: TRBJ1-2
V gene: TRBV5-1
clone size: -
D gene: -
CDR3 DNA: TGCGCCAGCGGGGGCGACTATGGCTACACCTTC
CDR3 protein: CASGGDYGYTF

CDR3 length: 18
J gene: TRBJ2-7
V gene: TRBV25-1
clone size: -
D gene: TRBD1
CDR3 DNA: TGTGCCAGCAGCGAAATCACAAGGACAGGGGAAAAAGCCTACGAGCAGTACTTC
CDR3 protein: CASSEITRTGEKAYEQYF

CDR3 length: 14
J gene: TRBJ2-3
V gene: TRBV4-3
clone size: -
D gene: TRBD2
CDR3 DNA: TGCGCCAGCAGCCGACTAGCGGGTGGGGATACGCAGTATTTT
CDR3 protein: CASSRLAGGDTQYF

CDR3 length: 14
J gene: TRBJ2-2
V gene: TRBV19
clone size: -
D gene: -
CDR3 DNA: TGTGCCAGTAGTATAGGGGGTGGCACCGGGGAGCTGTTTTTT
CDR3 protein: CASSIGGGTGELFF

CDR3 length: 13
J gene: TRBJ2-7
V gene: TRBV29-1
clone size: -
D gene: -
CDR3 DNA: TGCAGCGCCCTGGGGGGGCCATCCTACGAGCAGTACTTC
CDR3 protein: CSALGGPSYEQYF

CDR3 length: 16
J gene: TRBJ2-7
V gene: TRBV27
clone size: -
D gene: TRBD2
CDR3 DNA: TGTGCCAGCCAGGGACTAGCTGAATCTAGCTCCTACGAGCAGTACTTC
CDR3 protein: CASQGLAESSSYEQYF

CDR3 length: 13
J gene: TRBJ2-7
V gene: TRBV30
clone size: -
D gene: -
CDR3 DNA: TGTGCCTGGAGTGTTGGGGGGCCCTACGAGCAGTACTTC
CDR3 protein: CAWSVGGPYEQYF

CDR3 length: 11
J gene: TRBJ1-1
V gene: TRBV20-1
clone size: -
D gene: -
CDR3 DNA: TGCAGTGCTAGACTGGGTATGGAAGCTTTCTTT
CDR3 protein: CSARLGMEAFF

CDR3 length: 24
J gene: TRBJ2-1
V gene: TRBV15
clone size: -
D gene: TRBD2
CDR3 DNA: TGTGCCACCAGCAGAGATCCACCTCAGAGGGGTAGCGGGAGGGGTATCGGGGTGGTCAATGAGCAGTTCTTC
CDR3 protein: CATSRDPPQRGSGRGIGVVNEQFF

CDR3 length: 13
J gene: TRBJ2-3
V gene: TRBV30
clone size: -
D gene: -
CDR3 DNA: TGTGCCTGGAGCCGCGGGAGCACAGATACGCAGTATTTT
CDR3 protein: CAWSRGSTDTQYF

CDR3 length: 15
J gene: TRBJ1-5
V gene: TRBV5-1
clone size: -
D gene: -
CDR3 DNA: TGCGCCAGCAGCTTGGATTGGGGGCAGGGTCAGCCCCAGCATTTT
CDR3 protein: CASSLDWGQGQPQHF

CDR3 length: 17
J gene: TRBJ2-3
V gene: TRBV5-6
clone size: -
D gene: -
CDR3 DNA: TGTGCCAGCAACCTCTTAGGGGATACAGGATCCACAGATACGCAGTATTTT
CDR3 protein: CASNLLGDTGSTDTQYF

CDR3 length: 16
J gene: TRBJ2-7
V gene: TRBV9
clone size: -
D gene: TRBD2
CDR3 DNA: TGTGCCAGCAGCCCCCGGGGGACTAGCGGGGACTACGAGCAGTACTTC
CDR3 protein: CASSPRGTSGDYEQYF

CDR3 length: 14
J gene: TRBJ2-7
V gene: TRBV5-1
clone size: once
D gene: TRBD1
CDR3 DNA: TGCGCCAGCAGCTCGGGACAGGCGGACTACGAGCAGTACTTC
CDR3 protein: CASSSGQADYEQYF

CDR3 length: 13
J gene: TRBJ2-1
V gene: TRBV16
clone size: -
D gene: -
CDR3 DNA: TGTGCCAGCAGCCAATCTTCAGGGAATGAGCAGTTCTTC
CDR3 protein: CASSQSSGNEQFF

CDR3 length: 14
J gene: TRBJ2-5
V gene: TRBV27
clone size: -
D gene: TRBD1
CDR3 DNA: TGTGCCAGCAGTTTAGACAGGGGGCAGGAGACCCAGTACTTC
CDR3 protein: CASSLDRGQETQYF

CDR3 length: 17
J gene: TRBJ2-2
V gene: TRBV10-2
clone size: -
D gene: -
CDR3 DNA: TGCGCCAGCAGCCGTCTCCTTGACACCAAGGGGACCGGGGAGCTGTTTTTT
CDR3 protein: CASSRLLDTKGTGELFF

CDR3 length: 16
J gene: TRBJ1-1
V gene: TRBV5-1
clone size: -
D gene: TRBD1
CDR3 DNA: TGCGCCAGCAGGCGGACAGGGGGCGAAGTGGGGACTGAAGCTTTCTTT
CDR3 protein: CASRRTGGEVGTEAFF

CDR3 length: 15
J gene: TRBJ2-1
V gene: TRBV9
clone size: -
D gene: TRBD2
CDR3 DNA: TGTGCCAGCAGCGTCCCCGGACTAGCGGGAAATGAGCAGTTCTTC
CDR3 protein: CASSVPGLAGNEQFF

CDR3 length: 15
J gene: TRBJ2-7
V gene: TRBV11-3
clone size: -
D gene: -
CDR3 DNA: TGTGCCAGCAGCTTAGGTCGACAGGCCTCCTACGAGCAGTACTTC
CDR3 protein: CASSLGRQASYEQYF

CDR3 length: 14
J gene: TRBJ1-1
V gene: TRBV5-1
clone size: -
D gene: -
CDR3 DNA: TGCGCCAGCAGGAAACAGTGGATGAACACTGAAGCTTTCTTT
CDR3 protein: CASRKQWMNTEAFF

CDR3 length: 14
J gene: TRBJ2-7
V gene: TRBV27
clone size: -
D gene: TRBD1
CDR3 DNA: TGTGCCAGCAGCCCCGGACAGGGGCCGATGCAGCTGTACTTC
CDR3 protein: CASSPGQGPMQLYF

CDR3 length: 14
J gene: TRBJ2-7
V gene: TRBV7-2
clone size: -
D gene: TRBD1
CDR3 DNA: TGTGCCAGCAGCCCCGGGACAGGGTTGTACGAGCAGTACTTC
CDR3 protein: CASSPGTGLYEQYF